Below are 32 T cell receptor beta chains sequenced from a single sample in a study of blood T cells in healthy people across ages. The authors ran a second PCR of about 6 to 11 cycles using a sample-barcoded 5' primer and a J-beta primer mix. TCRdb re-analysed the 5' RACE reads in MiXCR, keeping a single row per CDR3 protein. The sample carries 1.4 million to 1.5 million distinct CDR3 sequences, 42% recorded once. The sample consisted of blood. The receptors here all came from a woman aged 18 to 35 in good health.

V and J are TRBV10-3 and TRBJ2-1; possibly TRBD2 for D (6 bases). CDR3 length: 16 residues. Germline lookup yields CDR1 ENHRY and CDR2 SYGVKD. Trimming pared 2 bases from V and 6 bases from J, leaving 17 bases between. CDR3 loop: CAISEPVTSPFNEQFF. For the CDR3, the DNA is TGTGCCATCAGTGAGCCGGTGACTAGTCCATTCAATGAGCAGTTCTTC.

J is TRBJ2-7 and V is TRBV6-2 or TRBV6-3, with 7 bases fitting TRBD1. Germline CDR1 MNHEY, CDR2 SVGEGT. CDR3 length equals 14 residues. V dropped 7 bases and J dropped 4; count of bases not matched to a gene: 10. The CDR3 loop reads CASNLSTGPYEQYF. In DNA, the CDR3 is TGTGCCAGCAACCTTTCGACAGGGCCTTACGAGCAGTACTTC.

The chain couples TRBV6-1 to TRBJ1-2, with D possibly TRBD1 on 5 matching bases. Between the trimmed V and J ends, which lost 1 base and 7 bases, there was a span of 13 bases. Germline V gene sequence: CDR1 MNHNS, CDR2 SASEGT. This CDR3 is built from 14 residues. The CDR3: CASSEGQPGRGYTF. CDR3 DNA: TGTGCCAGCAGTGAAGGACAGCCCGGGCGTGGCTACACCTTC.

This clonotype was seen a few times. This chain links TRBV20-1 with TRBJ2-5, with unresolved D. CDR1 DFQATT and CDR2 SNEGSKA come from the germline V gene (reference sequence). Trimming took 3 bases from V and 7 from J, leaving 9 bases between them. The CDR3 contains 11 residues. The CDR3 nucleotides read TGCAGTGCTAGCCAGCTGGGGACCCAGTACTTC. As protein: CSASQLGTQYF.

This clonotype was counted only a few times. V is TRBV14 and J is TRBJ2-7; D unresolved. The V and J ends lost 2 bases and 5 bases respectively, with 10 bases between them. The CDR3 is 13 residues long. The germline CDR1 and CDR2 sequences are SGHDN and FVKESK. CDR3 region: CASSQSGMHEQYF. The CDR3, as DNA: TGTGCCAGCAGCCAATCGGGTATGCACGAGCAGTACTTC.

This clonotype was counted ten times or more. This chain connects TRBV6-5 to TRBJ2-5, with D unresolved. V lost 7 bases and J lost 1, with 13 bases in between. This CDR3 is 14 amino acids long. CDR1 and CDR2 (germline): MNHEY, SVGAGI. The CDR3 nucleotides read TGTGCCAGCAATATTGGGCCGATCCAAGAGACCCAGTACTTC. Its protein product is CASNIGPIQETQYF.

The CDR3 here is CASAASRDGNTEAFF. The CDR3 DNA sequence: TGTGCCAGCGCGGCGAGTAGGGACGGGAACACTGAAGCTTTCTTT. The chain joins TRBV2 to TRBJ1-1; possibly TRBD1 for D (5 bases). The CDR3 runs 15 residues. V lost 8 bases, J lost 1 base, and 17 bases lay in between. Germline CDR1 SNHLY, CDR2 FYNNEI.

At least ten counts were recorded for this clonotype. The CDR3 region has the DNA TGCGCCAGCAGCCAAGGTTCGGAGACCCAGTACTTC. This gives the protein CASSQGSETQYF. V gene TRBV4-1 combines with J gene TRBJ2-5; D not resolved. This CDR3 has 12 amino acids. Trimming took off 1 base at V and 5 bases at J, with 5 bases between the two ends. CDR1 is MGHRA and CDR2 is YSYEKL in the germline V gene.

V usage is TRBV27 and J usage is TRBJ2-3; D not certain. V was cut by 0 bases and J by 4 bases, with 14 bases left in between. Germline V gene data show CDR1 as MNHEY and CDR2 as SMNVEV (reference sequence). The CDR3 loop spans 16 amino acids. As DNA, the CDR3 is TGTGCCAGCAGTTTATCAGGCCTGAAAGGCGCAGATACGCAGTATTTT. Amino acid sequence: CASSLSGLKGADTQYF.

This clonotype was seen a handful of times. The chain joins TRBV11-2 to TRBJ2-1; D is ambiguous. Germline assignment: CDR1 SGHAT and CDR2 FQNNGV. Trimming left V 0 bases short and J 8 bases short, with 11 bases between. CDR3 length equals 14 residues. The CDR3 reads CASSLERKRDEQFF. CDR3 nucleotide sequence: TGTGCCAGCAGCTTAGAACGGAAAAGGGATGAGCAGTTCTTC. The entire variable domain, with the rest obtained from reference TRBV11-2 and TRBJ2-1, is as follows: EAGVAQSPRYKIIEKRQSVAFWCNPISGHATLYWYQQILGQGPKLLIQFQNNGVVDDSQLPKDRFSAERLKGVDSTLKIQPAKLEDSAVYLCASSLERKRDEQFFGPGTRLTVL.

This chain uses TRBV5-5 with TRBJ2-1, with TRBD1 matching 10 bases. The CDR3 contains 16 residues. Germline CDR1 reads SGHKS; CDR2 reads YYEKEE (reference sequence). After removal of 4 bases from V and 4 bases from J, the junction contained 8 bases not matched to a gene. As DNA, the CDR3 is TGTGCCAGCAGCCCCGGACAGGGGGTATTGTACAATGAGCAGTTCTTC. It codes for CASSPGQGVLYNEQFF.

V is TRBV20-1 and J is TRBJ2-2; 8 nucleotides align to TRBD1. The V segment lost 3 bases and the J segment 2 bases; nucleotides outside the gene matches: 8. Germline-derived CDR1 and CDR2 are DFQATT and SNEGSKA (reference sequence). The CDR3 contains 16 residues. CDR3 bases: TGCAGTGCTAGTACGGGCAGGGGGCTCAACACCGGGGAGCTGTTTTTT. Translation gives CSASTGRGLNTGELFF.

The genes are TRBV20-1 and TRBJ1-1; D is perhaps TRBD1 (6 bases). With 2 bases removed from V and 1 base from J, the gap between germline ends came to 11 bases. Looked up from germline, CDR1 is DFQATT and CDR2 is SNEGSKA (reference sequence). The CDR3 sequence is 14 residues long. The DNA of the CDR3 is TGCAGTGCTAGACCGACAGGTTCGAACACTGAAGCTTTCTTT. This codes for CSARPTGSNTEAFF.

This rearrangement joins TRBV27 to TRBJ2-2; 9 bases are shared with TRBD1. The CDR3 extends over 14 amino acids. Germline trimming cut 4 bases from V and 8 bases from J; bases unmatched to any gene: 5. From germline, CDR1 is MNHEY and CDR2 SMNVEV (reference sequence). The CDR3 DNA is TGTGCCAGCAGTTGGACAGGGGTATCTGGGGAGCTGTTTTTT. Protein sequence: CASSWTGVSGELFF.

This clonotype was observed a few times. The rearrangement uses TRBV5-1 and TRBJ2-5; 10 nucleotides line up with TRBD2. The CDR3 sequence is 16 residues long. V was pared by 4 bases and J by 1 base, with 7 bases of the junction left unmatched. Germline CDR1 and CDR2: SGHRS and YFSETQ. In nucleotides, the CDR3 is TGCGCCAGCAGCCGAAGGGCTAGCGGGAGCCAAGAGACCCAGTACTTC. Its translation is CASSRRASGSQETQYF.

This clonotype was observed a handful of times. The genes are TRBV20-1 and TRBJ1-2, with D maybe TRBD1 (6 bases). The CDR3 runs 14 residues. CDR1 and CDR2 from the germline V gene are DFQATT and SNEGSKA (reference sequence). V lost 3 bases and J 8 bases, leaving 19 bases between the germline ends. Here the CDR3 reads CSASPSGGARGYTF. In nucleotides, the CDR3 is TGCAGTGCTAGCCCAAGCGGGGGCGCGCGGGGCTACACCTTC.

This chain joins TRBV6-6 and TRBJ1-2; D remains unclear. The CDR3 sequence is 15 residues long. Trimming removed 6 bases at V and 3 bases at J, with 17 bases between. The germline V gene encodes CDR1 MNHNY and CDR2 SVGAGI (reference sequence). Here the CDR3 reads CASSLHRVNDYGYTF. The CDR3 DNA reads TGTGCCAGCAGCCTCCACCGGGTGAACGACTATGGCTACACCTTC.

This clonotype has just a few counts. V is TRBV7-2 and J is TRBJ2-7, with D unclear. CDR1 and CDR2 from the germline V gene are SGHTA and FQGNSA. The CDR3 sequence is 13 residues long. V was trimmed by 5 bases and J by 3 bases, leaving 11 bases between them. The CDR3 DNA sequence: TGTGCCAGCAGCGTACAGTCTAACTACGAGCAGTACTTC. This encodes CASSVQSNYEQYF.

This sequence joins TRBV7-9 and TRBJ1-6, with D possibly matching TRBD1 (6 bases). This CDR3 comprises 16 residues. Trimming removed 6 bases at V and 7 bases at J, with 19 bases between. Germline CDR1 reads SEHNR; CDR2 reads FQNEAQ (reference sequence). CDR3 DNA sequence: TGTGCCAGCAGACTTTTCCGGGGGGCCATCAATTCACCCCTCCACTTT. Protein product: CASRLFRGAINSPLHF.

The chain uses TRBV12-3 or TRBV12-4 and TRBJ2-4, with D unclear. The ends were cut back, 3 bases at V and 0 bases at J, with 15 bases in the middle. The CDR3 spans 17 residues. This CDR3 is CASSFRMSPLAKNIQYF. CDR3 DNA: TGTGCCAGCAGTTTTAGGATGTCGCCTCTAGCCAAAAACATTCAGTACTTC.

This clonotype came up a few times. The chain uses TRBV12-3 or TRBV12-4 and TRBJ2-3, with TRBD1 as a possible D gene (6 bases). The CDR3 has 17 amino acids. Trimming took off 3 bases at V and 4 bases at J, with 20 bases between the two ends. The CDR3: CASSLGSGVGFADTQYF. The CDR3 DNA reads TGTGCCAGCAGTTTGGGGTCAGGGGTTGGTTTCGCAGATACGCAGTATTTT.

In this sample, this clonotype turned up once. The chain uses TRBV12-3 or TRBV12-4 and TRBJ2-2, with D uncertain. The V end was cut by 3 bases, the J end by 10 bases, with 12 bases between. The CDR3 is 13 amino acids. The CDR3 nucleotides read TGTGCCAGCAGTTTGATCGACGGCTCGGAGCTGTTTTTT. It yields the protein CASSLIDGSELFF.

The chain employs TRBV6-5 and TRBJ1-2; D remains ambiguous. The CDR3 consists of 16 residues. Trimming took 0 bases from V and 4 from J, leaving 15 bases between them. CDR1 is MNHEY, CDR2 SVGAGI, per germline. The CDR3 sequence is CASSYSNDGGPYGYTF. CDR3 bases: TGTGCCAGCAGTTACTCTAACGACGGAGGCCCCTATGGCTACACCTTC.

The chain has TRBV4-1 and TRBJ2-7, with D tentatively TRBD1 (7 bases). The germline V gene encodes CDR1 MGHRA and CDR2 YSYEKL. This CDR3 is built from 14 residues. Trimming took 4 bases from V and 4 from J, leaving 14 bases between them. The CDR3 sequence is CASSPGAGGYEQYF. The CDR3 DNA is TGCGCCAGCAGCCCGGGGGCAGGGGGATACGAGCAGTACTTC.

The CDR3 sequence: CAWSGSGGQTQYF. Written as DNA, the CDR3 is TGTGCCTGGAGTGGTAGCGGGGGCCAGACCCAGTACTTC. V and J are TRBV30 and TRBJ2-5, with 9 bases fitting TRBD2. The germline CDR1 and CDR2 sequences are GTSNPN and SVGIG (reference sequence). Trimming removed 1 base from V and 6 bases from J; junction bases left unmatched: 3. The CDR3 is made up of 13 amino acids.

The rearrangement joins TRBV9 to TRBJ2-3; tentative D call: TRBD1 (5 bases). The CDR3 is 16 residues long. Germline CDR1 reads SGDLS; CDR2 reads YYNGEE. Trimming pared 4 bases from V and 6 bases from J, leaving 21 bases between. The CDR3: CASSSQPGPPGDTQYF. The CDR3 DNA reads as TGTGCCAGCAGCTCTCAACCAGGGCCCCCTGGGGATACGCAGTATTTT.

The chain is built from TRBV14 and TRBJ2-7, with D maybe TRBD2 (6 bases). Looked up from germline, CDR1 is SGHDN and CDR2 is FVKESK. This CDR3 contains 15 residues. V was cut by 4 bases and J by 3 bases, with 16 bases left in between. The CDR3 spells CASSRRQGTGYEQYF. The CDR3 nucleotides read TGTGCCAGCAGCCGGAGACAAGGGACTGGCTACGAGCAGTACTTC.

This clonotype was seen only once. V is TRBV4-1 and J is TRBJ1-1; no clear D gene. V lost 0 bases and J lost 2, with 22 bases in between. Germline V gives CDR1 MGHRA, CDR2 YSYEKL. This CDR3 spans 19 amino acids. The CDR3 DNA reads TGCGCCAGCAGCCAAGAAGTTCTAAAGAAGACTCCCCTAAACACTGAAGCTTTCTTT. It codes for CASSQEVLKKTPLNTEAFF.

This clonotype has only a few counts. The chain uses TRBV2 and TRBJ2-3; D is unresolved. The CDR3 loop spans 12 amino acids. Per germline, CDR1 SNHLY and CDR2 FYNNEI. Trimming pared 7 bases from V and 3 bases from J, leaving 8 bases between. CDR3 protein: CASTPATDTQYF. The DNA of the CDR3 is TGTGCCAGCACGCCAGCGACAGATACGCAGTATTTT.

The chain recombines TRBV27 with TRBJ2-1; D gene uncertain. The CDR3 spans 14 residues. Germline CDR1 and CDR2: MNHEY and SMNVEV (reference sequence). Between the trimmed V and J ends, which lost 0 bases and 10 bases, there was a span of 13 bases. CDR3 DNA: TGTGCCAGCAGTTTATCGGCAAGTGGGTCGGAGCAGTTCTTC. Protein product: CASSLSASGSEQFF.

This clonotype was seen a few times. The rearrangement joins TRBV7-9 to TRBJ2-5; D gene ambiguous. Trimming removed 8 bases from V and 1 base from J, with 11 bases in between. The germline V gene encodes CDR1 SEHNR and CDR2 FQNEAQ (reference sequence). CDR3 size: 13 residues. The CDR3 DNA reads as TGTGCCAGCGCGCCGTCGGGCCAAGAGACCCAGTACTTC. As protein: CASAPSGQETQYF. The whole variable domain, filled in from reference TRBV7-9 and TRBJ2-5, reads DTGVSQNPRHKITKRGQNVTFRCDPISEHNRLYWYRQTLGQGPEFLTYFQNEAQLEKSRLLSDRFSAERPKGSFSTLEIQRTEQGDSAMYLCASAPSGQETQYFGPGTRLLVL.

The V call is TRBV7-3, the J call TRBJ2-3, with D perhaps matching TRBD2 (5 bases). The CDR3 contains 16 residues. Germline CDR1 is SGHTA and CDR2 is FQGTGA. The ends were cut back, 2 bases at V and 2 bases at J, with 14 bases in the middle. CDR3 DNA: TGTGCCAGCAGCTTACTAGCCAAGACTTACACAGATACGCAGTATTTT. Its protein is CASSLLAKTYTDTQYF.